Below, 19 T cell receptor beta chains from the same sample are listed, as sequenced in a study of T cell repertoires in cytomegalovirus infection. One entry per CDR3 protein, called by TCRdb with MiXCR from the reads. This table holds about 310,000 distinct CDR3 sequences, around a quarter found once. These TCRs' antigens remain unknown. Sequenced here: cultured PBMCs, sampled from culture after CMV antigen stimulation. The source of these receptors is a human donor in good health (CMV status not recorded). Some clones in this sample may be carry-over from other donors' samples.

The chain is built from TRBV19 and TRBJ2-4; 13 bases are a match to TRBD2. Germline values: CDR1 LNHDA, CDR2 SQIVND (reference sequence). With 4 bases clipped from V and 3 bases from J, the junction kept 18 bases outside the gene matches. The CDR3 is made up of 21 amino acids. The chain's CDR3 is CASSKDPRLAGGGWVKNIQYF. The DNA of the CDR3 is TGTGCCAGTAGTAAAGACCCCAGACTAGCGGGAGGAGGTTGGGTCAAAAACATTCAGTACTTC. The complete variable domain, with remaining parts taken from reference TRBV19 and TRBJ2-4, reads DGGITQSPKYLFRKEGQNVTLSCEQNLNHDAMYWYRQDPGQGLRLIYYSQIVNDFQKGDIAEGYSVSREKKESFPLTVTSAQKNPTAFYLCASSKDPRLAGGGWVKNIQYFGAGTRLSVL.

This clonotype was seen a few times. The CDR3 region has the DNA TGTGCCAGCACTCTTCGCTCGGCTACCTGGAGCTCCTACAATGAGCAGTTCTTC. Its translation: CASTLRSATWSSYNEQFF. This chain joins TRBV27 and TRBJ2-1; D call uncertain. Germline V lookup: CDR1 MNHEY, CDR2 SMNVEV (reference sequence). Trimming stripped 7 bases from V and 0 bases from J, with 22 bases between. The CDR3 consists of 18 residues.

There are many counts of this clonotype. The chain joins TRBV7-3 to TRBJ2-3; D is unresolved. The ends were cut back, 5 bases at V and 0 bases at J, with 6 bases in the middle. Germline CDR1 SGHTA, CDR2 FQGTGA. CDR3 length: 13 residues. The CDR3 here is CASSPDSTDTQYF. In DNA form, the CDR3 reads TGTGCCAGCAGCCCCGACAGCACAGATACGCAGTATTTT.

The chain has TRBV28 and TRBJ1-1; D might be TRBD1 (5 bases). Germline CDR1 MDHEN, CDR2 SYDVKM. The V gene lost 6 bases and the J gene lost 1 base, with 6 bases spanning the gap. This CDR3 comprises 12 residues. The CDR3 DNA reads as TGTGCCAGCAGAACAGGGAACACTGAAGCTTTCTTT. It encodes CASRTGNTEAFF.

The gene calls are TRBV12-3 or TRBV12-4 and TRBJ2-1, with 8 bases that match TRBD2. J lost 13 bases, V lost 5 bases, and 13 bases had no gene match. This CDR3 contains 14 residues. The CDR3 sequence is CASSVSQRETFQFF. CDR3 in DNA: TGTGCCAGCAGTGTATCTCAGCGGGAGACTTTCCAGTTCTTC.

This clonotype has just a few counts. The rearrangement joins TRBV19 to TRBJ2-2; D gene uncertain. Germline V CDR1 and CDR2: LNHDA, SQIVND (reference sequence). V was cut by 3 bases and J by 5 bases, with 10 bases left in between. The CDR3 length is 14 residues. The CDR3 DNA is TGTGCCAGTAGTATGATATGGGTGACCGGGGAGCTGTTTTTT. This sequence encodes CASSMIWVTGELFF.

The chain couples TRBV27 to TRBJ1-4; unclear D gene. The CDR3 is 13 amino acids. Germline assignment: CDR1 MNHEY and CDR2 SMNVEV (reference sequence). Trimming stripped 6 bases from V and 5 bases from J, with 10 bases between. CDR3 protein: CASSHQVNEKLFF. The CDR3 bases are TGTGCCAGCAGCCATCAGGTGAATGAAAAACTGTTTTTT.

This chain joins TRBV19 and TRBJ1-5; maybe TRBD1 (6 bases). CDR3 size: 14 residues. V lost 0 bases and J lost 10, with 13 bases in between. CDR1 and CDR2 from the germline V gene are LNHDA and SQIVND (reference sequence). In DNA form, the CDR3 reads TGTGCCAGTAGTATAGATCAAGGGGGACTCCCCCAGCATTTT. Translation: CASSIDQGGLPQHF. Full variable domain (rest looked up from reference TRBV19 and TRBJ1-5): DGGITQSPKYLFRKEGQNVTLSCEQNLNHDAMYWYRQDPGQGLRLIYYSQIVNDFQKGDIAEGYSVSREKKESFPLTVTSAQKNPTAFYLCASSIDQGGLPQHFGDGTRLSIL.

The chain recombines TRBV6-2 or TRBV6-3 with TRBJ2-1, with 9 bases lining up with TRBD2. Germline lookup yields CDR1 MNHEY and CDR2 SVGEGT. The CDR3 runs to 15 residues. After removal of 6 bases from V and 6 bases from J, the junction contained 9 bases not matched to a gene. CDR3 sequence (DNA): TGTGCCAGCAGCCTCATAGCGGGAGTCCCCAATGAGCAGTTCTTC. Residues: CASSLIAGVPNEQFF.

The chain couples TRBV6-1 to TRBJ2-5, with a tentative D call TRBD1 (5 bases). Between the trimmed V and J ends, which lost 5 bases and 2 bases, there was a span of 18 bases. This CDR3 contains 16 residues. Looked up from germline, CDR1 is MNHNS and CDR2 is SASEGT. The CDR3 coding sequence is TGTGCCAGCAGTTACAACCTTGGGCAGGGACAAGAGACCCAGTACTTC. This gives the protein CASSYNLGQGQETQYF.

The chain couples TRBV12-3 or TRBV12-4 to TRBJ2-7; 8 positions agree with TRBD1. The CDR3 is 14 amino acids. Trimming took 5 bases from V and 1 from J; bases not matched to a gene: 4. CDR3 sequence: CASSPGQESYEQYF. CDR3 in DNA: TGTGCCAGCAGTCCGGGACAGGAGTCCTACGAGCAGTACTTC.

This clonotype was found many times. This chain joins TRBV7-8 and TRBJ2-7; perhaps TRBD1 as D (6 bases). Germline CDR1 SGHVS, CDR2 FQNEAQ. The CDR3 is 14 residues long. V was pared by 5 bases and J by 3 bases, with 14 bases between. Here the CDR3 reads CASSKRQDSYEQYF. The CDR3 nucleotides read TGTGCCAGCAGCAAAAGACAGGATAGCTACGAGCAGTACTTC.

There are a few counts of this clonotype. In nucleotides, the CDR3 is TGTGCCAGCAGTTTCCTTGGGCAGGGAAGTTCGGACACTGAAGCTTTCTTT. The encoded protein is CASSFLGQGSSDTEAFF. This sequence joins TRBV27 and TRBJ1-1, with D possibly TRBD1 on 5 matching bases. The CDR3 is 17 residues long. CDR1 MNHEY and CDR2 SMNVEV come from the germline V gene (reference sequence). The V end lost 3 bases, the J end lost 3 bases, and 20 bases lay between the germline ends.

This clonotype was detected only a few times. The rearrangement joins TRBV6-1 to TRBJ2-6; D tentatively reads TRBD1 or TRBD2 (5 bases each). There are 15 residues in the CDR3. CDR1 is MNHNS and CDR2 is SASEGT in the germline V gene. V was clipped by 10 bases and J by 2 bases, with 15 bases between them. The CDR3 loop reads CATWWGSTGANVLTF. The CDR3 nucleotides are TGTGCCACCTGGTGGGGGTCCACTGGGGCCAACGTCCTGACTTTC.

The rearrangement joins TRBV27 to TRBJ2-1; the match to TRBD1 covers 9 bases. Unmatched junction bases numbered 8, after V lost 7 bases and J lost 4 bases. The CDR3 length is 15 residues. Looked up from germline, CDR1 is MNHEY and CDR2 is SMNVEV (reference sequence). DNA for the CDR3: TGTGCCAGCACCCCGGACAGGGGTCTATACAATGAGCAGTTCTTC. Translated: CASTPDRGLYNEQFF.

Ten or more counts support this clonotype. The chain carries TRBV7-2 and TRBJ2-5, with D uncertain. From germline, CDR1 is SGHTA and CDR2 FQGNSA. V gave up 4 bases and J gave up 5 bases, with 8 bases separating them. The CDR3 is made up of 12 amino acids. The CDR3 here is CASSSRQETQYF. The CDR3 region has the DNA TGTGCCAGCAGCTCACGGCAGGAGACCCAGTACTTC. The full variable domain, in which reference TRBV7-2 and TRBJ2-5 provide the parts outside the CDR3, is GAGVSQSPSNKVTEKGKDVELRCDPISGHTALYWYRQSLGQGLEFLIYFQGNSAPDKSGLPSDRFSAERTGGSVSTLTIQRTQQEDSAVYLCASSSRQETQYFGPGTRLLVL.

The chain joins TRBV7-2 to TRBJ1-2; possible D gene TRBD1, 5 bases. Germline V CDR1 and CDR2: SGHTA, FQGNSA. V was cut by 4 bases and J by 4 bases, with 10 bases left in between. The CDR3 is made up of 13 amino acids. Written as DNA, the CDR3 is TGTGCCAGCAGCTCGTTCGACAGCTATGGCTACACCTTC. It codes for CASSSFDSYGYTF.

This clonotype appeared a few times. This chain links TRBV12-3 or TRBV12-4 with TRBJ1-3, with 9 nucleotides matching TRBD1. With V trimmed by 7 bases and J by 0 bases, 4 bases remained unmatched. This CDR3 is 15 amino acids long. This CDR3 is CASIRTGVSGNTIYF. In DNA, the CDR3 is TGTGCCAGCATTCGGACAGGGGTCTCTGGAAACACCATATATTTT.

This clonotype was seen more than once but under ten times. The genes are TRBV15 and TRBJ2-1, with D unclear. Trimming shortened V by 1 base and J by 7 bases, and 8 bases separated the two germline ends. The CDR3 totals 13 residues. Germline lookup yields CDR1 LNHNV and CDR2 YYDKDF (reference sequence). CDR3 sequence: CATSRGSGNEQFF. The DNA of the CDR3 is TGTGCCACCAGCAGAGGAAGTGGGAATGAGCAGTTCTTC.